The T cell receptor (beta chain) under discussion was sequenced for a study of OX40 agonist ivuxolimab in advanced cancers. Looking at the study overall: Patients treated during dose escalation were battling hepatocellular carcinoma, melanoma, renal cell or head and neck cancer. A male proportion of around 86% was recorded, with mean age approximately 64 years and range about 20 to 85. Overall study findings and caveats: Specificity for antigen went undetermined in the expanded peripheral T cells.

With regard to this clone: Its target is not known.

Data came from immunoSEQ multiplex PCR; TCRdb stores just in-frame clones and leaves some out. This sample carries 40,000 to 45,000 clones, around 83% of them seen once, and the ten largest clones take about 17%. Germline CDR1 and CDR2: SGHRS and YFSETQ. This CDR3 is built from 16 residues. V lost 0 bases and J lost 6, with 16 bases in between. This sequence joins TRBV5-1 and TRBJ2-1; D is tentatively TRBD1 or TRBD2 (5 bases each). Sequencing was performed on CD4+ or CD8+ T cells sorted from blood, taken in a trial of the OX40 agonist ivuxolimab. This TCR derives from an adult with an advanced solid tumor such as melanoma, head and neck, liver or kidney cancer. CDR3 residues: CASSLVLGTDVNEQFF. The CDR3 coding sequence is TGCGCCAGCAGCTTGGTGCTCGGGACCGACGTCAATGAGCAGTTCTTC.